This T cell receptor (beta chain) was sequenced during a study of T-cell memory formation after mild COVID-19. This clonotype was recorded a few times. Its target is not known. Trimming cost V 0 bases and J 6 bases, with 6 bases left between them. The CDR3 covers 13 residues. Per germline, CDR1 LGHNA and CDR2 YNFKEQ. The TCR alpha and TCR beta cDNA libraries, bearing sample barcodes and UMIs, were generated by 5'RACE using constant-segment primers. TCRdb independently ran MiXCR on the 5' RACE reads; one entry per CDR3 protein. There are about 390,000 distinct CDR3 sequences in the sample; around a sixth occur only once, and 20% to 25% lies in the top ten. Study results and limitations: The second-wave clones peaking on day 37 were not confirmed as SARS-CoV-2-specific. Pre-infection memory already had some responding clones, implying cross-reactive memory joined. Mostly located in CM and EM were contracting CD4+ clones, with contracting CD8+ clones located in EMRA.

The chain uses TRBV4-2 and TRBJ2-1; no definite D call. Sequencing was done on a sample of PBMCs or a T cell subset sorted from them (not recorded which). The TCR was taken from a man younger than 30 who had mild COVID-19 (a few samples of this study predate the infection). Cell type and time point are not known. The CDR3 DNA reads TGTGCCAGCAGCCAAGAAAGGCCCAATGAGCAGTTCTTC. Its protein product is CASSQERPNEQFF.